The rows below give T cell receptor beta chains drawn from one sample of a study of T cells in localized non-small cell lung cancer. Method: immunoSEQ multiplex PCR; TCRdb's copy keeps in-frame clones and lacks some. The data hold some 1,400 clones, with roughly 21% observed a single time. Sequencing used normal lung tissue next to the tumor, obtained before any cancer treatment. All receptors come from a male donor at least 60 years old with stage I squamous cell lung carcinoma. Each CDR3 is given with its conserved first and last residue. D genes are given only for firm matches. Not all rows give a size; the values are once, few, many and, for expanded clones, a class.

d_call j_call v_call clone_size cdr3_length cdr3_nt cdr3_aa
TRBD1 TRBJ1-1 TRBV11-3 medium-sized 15 TGTGCCAGCAGCCTAGGGACAGCGATGAACACTGAAGCTTTCTTT CASSLGTAMNTEAFF
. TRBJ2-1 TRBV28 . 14 TGTGCCAGCAGTGAGGACCTCTCCCGAAATGAGCAGTTCTTC CASSEDLSRNEQFF
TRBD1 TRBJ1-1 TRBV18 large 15 TGTGCCAGCTCACCGAGACAGGGACCGAACACTGAAGCTTTCTTT CASSPRQGPNTEAFF
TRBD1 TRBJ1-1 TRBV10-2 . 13 TGCGCCAGCAGTGTGGACAGGGCGTACGAAGCTTTCTTT CASSVDRAYEAFF
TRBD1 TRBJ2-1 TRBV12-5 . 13 TGTGCTAGTGGTTTAGGGGGCTGGAATGAGCAGTTCTTC CASGLGGWNEQFF
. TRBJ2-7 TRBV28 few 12 TGTGCCAGCAGTTTTTGGACCTACGAGCAGTACTTC CASSFWTYEQYF
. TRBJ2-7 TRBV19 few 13 TGTGCCAGTAGTAACTCCAGGGGCGGCGAGCAGTACTTC CASSNSRGGEQYF
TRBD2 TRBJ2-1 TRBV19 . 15 TGTGCCAGTAGTTTCTCTAGCGGGAGTAACCCTGAGCAGTTCTTC CASSFSSGSNPEQFF
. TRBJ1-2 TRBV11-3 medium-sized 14 TGTGCCAGCAGCCCTTATGGGAACAACTATGGCTACACCTTC CASSPYGNNYGYTF
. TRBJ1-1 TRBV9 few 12 TGTGCCAGCAGCTTAGCGCGGAGAGAAGCTTTCTTT CASSLARREAFF
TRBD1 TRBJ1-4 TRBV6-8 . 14 TGTGCCAGCAGCCCAGGGGGCGAGGATGAAAAACTGTTTTTT CASSPGGEDEKLFF
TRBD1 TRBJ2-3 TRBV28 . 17 TGTGCCAGCGGGCGTATTGGGAGGACAGGGGCATGGGATACGCAGTATTTT CASGRIGRTGAWDTQYF
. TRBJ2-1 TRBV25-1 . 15 TGTGCCAGCAGTGAATTGGGGGAGGCCTCAGGTGAGCAGTTCTTC CASSELGEASGEQFF
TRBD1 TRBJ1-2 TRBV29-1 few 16 TGCAGCGTTGGGCGGGACAGGGACTCGTTTAGCTATGGCTACACCTTC CSVGRDRDSFSYGYTF
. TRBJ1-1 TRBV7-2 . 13 TGTGCCAGCACCCCACAGGTGAACACTGAAGCTTTCTTT CASTPQVNTEAFF
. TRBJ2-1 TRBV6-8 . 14 TGTGCCAGCACCCTAGATGACTCCTACAATGAGCAGTTCTTC CASTLDDSYNEQFF
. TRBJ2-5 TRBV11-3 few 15 TGTGCCAGCAGCTTAGATCCGGCCAGTAAAGAGACCCAGTACTTC CASSLDPASKETQYF
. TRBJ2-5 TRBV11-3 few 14 TGTGCCAGCAGCTTAGGGTTGGCGCAAGAGACCCAGTACTTC CASSLGLAQETQYF
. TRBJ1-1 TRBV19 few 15 TGTGCCAGTAGTGGCCCCGCGGAATGGAACACTGAAGCTTTCTTT CASSGPAEWNTEAFF
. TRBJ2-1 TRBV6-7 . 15 TGTGCCAGCAGTTACTCGCAGGCCCCTCGAAATGAGCAGTTCTTC CASSYSQAPRNEQFF
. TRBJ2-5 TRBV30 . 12 TGTGCCTGGAGTACGGGAACAGAGACCCAGTACTTC CAWSTGTETQYF
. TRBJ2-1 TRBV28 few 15 TGTGCCAGCAGTTCAACCGGGACCGAGTCCAATGAGCAGTTCTTC CASSSTGTESNEQFF
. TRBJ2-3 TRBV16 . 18 TGTGCCAGCAGCCAATCTTTGTTTGCCGGGACTGCCACAGATACGCAGTATTTT CASSQSLFAGTATDTQYF
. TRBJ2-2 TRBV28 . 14 TGTGCCAGCAGAAACGGGGGAAACACCGGGGAGCTGTTTTTT CASRNGGNTGELFF
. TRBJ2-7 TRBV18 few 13 TGTGCCAGCCGGACCGAAGAAACCTACGAGCAGTACTTC CASRTEETYEQYF
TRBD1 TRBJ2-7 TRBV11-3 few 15 TGTGCCAGCAGCTATAGGACAGGGCTGGGGTACGAGCAGTACTTC CASSYRTGLGYEQYF
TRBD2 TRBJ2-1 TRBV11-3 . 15 TGTGCCAGCAGCTTGACTAGCGGGACCGGCAATGAGCAGTTCTTC CASSLTSGTGNEQFF
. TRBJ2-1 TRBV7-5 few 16 TGTGCCAGCAACCCAGAAAAGGGACTAGGGTACAATGAGCAGTTCTTC CASNPEKGLGYNEQFF
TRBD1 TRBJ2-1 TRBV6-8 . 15 TGTGCCAGCAGGCCCCGGGACAGGGAGGGCAATGAGCAGTTCTTC CASRPRDREGNEQFF